Shown below are 5 T cell receptor beta chains from a single sample sequenced in a study of blood T cell repertoires in COVID-19. Method: immunoSEQ multiplex PCR; TCRdb's copy keeps in-frame clones and lacks some. The sample lists about 220,000 clones; around 82% were seen once. The sample taken for sequencing was peripheral blood. The receptors derive from a human donor in a cohort sampled during active COVID-19.

The genes are TRBV7-2 and TRBJ1-3, with TRBD1 matching 10 bases. Germline assignment: CDR1 SGHTA and CDR2 FQGNSA. J lost 4 bases, V lost 7 bases, and 7 bases had no gene match. CDR3 length equals 15 residues. CDR3 sequence: CASTRQGASGNTIYF. CDR3 nucleotide sequence: TGTGCCAGCACCCGACAGGGGGCGAGCGGAAACACCATATATTTT.

This sequence joins TRBV27 and TRBJ1-4; the D gene is possibly TRBD1 (5 bases). The germline CDR1 and CDR2 sequences are MNHEY and SMNVEV (reference sequence). V lost 0 bases, J lost 8 bases, and 13 bases lay in between. The CDR3 extends over 15 amino acids. In DNA form, the CDR3 reads TGTGCCAGCAGTTTATCAGGGGCGGTAGGAGAAAAACTGTTTTTT. Protein: CASSLSGAVGEKLFF.

The sample holds one count of this clone. This chain connects TRBV12-3 or TRBV12-4 to TRBJ1-5, with 8 nucleotides matching TRBD1. This CDR3 is built from 13 residues. Germline trimming cut 4 bases from V and 7 bases from J; bases unmatched to any gene: 3. CDR3 DNA: TGTGCCAGCAGTTCGGCAGGGGGCCAGCCCCAGCATTTT. Translating gives CASSSAGGQPQHF.

The chain uses TRBV3-1 (or the pseudogene TRBV3-2) and TRBJ2-1; no firm D call. Germline V gene data show CDR1 as LGHDT and CDR2 as YNNKEL (reference sequence). The CDR3 runs to 13 residues. The V end was cut by 0 bases, the J end by 12 bases, with 12 bases between. CDR3 amino acids: CASSQDINSLQFF. The CDR3 DNA sequence: TGTGCCAGCAGCCAAGATATTAACAGCTTGCAGTTCTTC.

The V call is TRBV7-9, the J call TRBJ2-1, with 11 bases aligning to TRBD2. Germline-derived CDR1 and CDR2 are SEHNR and FQNEAQ (reference sequence). This CDR3 contains 16 residues. Germline trimming cut 4 bases from V and 9 bases from J; bases unmatched to any gene: 11. CDR3 sequence: CASSSSSGRSAGEQFF. For the CDR3, the DNA is TGTGCCAGCAGCTCCTCTAGCGGGAGGTCTGCAGGTGAGCAGTTCTTC.